This T cell receptor beta chain was documented in a study of early T cells in non-severe SARS-CoV-2 infection. Study background: Chains were not paired, and sequencing was done on bulk RNA from unsorted whole blood.

This clonotype was detected a few times. V was shortened by 6 bases and J by 2 bases, with 12 bases between the two germline ends. CDR3 length: 13 residues. CDR1 and CDR2 (germline): SQVTM, ANQGSEA. A single record per CDR3 protein comes from TCRdb applying MiXCR to the 5' RACE reads. This sample has tens of thousands of distinct CDR3 sequences; about an eighth occur once, and the top ten carry 6% to 7%. The source material was whole blood. The sequence was obtained from an adult who was a healthcare worker with PCR-confirmed SARS-CoV-2 infection or an uninfected control (not recorded which). This rearrangement joins TRBV29-1 to TRBJ2-3; a weak D match, TRBD2 (6 bases). Here the CDR3 reads CSVTGDLTDTQYF. The DNA of the CDR3 is TGCAGCGTGACGGGAGACCTCACAGATACGCAGTATTTT.